The source of this T cell receptor beta chain is a study of T cell changes during pregnancy in multiple sclerosis. The CDR3 contains 13 residues. Deletions cut 7 bases from V and 7 bases from J, with 16 bases between. Germline V gives CDR1 MDHEN, CDR2 SYDVKM. Data came from immunoSEQ multiplex PCR; TCRdb stores just in-frame clones and leaves some out. The sample has 90,000 to 100,000 clones, around 93% seen once. The source is a female donor with multiple sclerosis, enrolled in a pregnancy study. The chain combines TRBV28 with TRBJ2-5, with D unresolved. The input for sequencing was peripheral blood, taken in the third trimester of pregnancy. As DNA, the CDR3 is TGTGCCAGCACTCCCGGCGGTTCGCGGACCCAGTACTTC. Translated, it gives CASTPGGSRTQYF. The entire variable domain, with the rest obtained from reference TRBV28 and TRBJ2-5, is as follows: DVKVTQSSRYLVKRTGEKVFLECVQDMDHENMFWYRQDPGLGLRLIYFSYDVKMKEKGDIPEGYSVSREKKERFSLILESASTNQTSMYLCASTPGGSRTQYFGPGTRLLVL.